One sample yielded the 15 T cell receptor beta chains listed below, sequenced in a study of T cell changes during pregnancy in multiple sclerosis. Measured with immunoSEQ multiplex PCR; TCRdb has only the in-frame clones, and not every one. The sample lists 30,000 to 45,000 clones, approximately 90% occurring once. This specimen consisted of CD4+ T cells from peripheral blood mononuclear cells, obtained in the third trimester of pregnancy. These TCRs come from a female donor with multiple sclerosis, enrolled in a pregnancy study.

The CDR3 is CASRGQGVTEAFF. CDR3 sequence (DNA): TGTGCCAGCAGGGGTCAGGGCGTCACTGAAGCTTTCTTT. The rearrangement joins TRBV7-9 to TRBJ1-1; a weak D match, TRBD1 (5 bases). Germline V gives CDR1 SEHNR, CDR2 FQNEAQ (reference sequence). The CDR3 has 13 amino acids. Trimming removed 6 bases from V and 4 bases from J, with 12 bases in between.

This chain uses TRBV5-4 with TRBJ2-1; 10 nucleotides match TRBD2. CDR1 SGHNT and CDR2 YYREEE come from the germline V gene (reference sequence). V was clipped by 3 bases and J by 1 base; unmatched bases: 4. The CDR3 spans 16 residues. CDR3 amino acids: CASSWGLATSYNEQFF. The CDR3, as DNA: TGTGCCAGCAGCTGGGGACTAGCGACATCCTACAATGAGCAGTTCTTC.

The V gene is TRBV7-9, the J gene TRBJ1-1; 7 positions match TRBD1. Germline trimming cut 5 bases from V and 1 base from J; bases unmatched to any gene: 10. The CDR3 covers 16 residues. CDR1 is SEHNR and CDR2 is FQNEAQ in the germline V gene (reference sequence). CDR3 nucleotides: TGTGCCAGCAGCATAGGCCGAGGGGGCGCGAACACTGAAGCTTTCTTT. Residues: CASSIGRGGANTEAFF.

J is TRBJ2-7 and V is TRBV28; the D gene is possibly TRBD2 (5 bases). The CDR3 contains 14 residues. V was clipped by 1 base and J by 3 bases, with 10 bases between them. Germline lookup yields CDR1 MDHEN and CDR2 SYDVKM. DNA of the CDR3: TGTGCCAGCAGTTTATCCGGGGTAGTCTACGAGCAGTACTTC. This translates into CASSLSGVVYEQYF. Full variable domain (rest looked up from reference TRBV28 and TRBJ2-7): DVKVTQSSRYLVKRTGEKVFLECVQDMDHENMFWYRQDPGLGLRLIYFSYDVKMKEKGDIPEGYSVSREKKERFSLILESASTNQTSMYLCASSLSGVVYEQYFGPGTRLTVT.

The genes are TRBV10-2 and TRBJ1-2; D remains ambiguous. The CDR3 runs 13 residues. Trimming left V 5 bases short and J 3 bases short, with 10 bases between. The germline gives CDR1 WSHSY, CDR2 SAAADI. In DNA form, the CDR3 reads TGCGCCAGCAGTAAAAACGGAGACTATGGCTACACCTTC. Its protein product is CASSKNGDYGYTF.

This chain joins TRBV7-9 and TRBJ2-1; 14 positions agree with TRBD2. From germline, CDR1 is SEHNR and CDR2 FQNEAQ (reference sequence). V shed 3 bases and J 13 bases; nucleotides not matched to a gene: 11. The CDR3 spans 16 residues. The CDR3 spells CASSFVPGLAGVDQFF. Here the CDR3 DNA reads TGTGCCAGCAGCTTTGTACCGGGACTAGCGGGAGTTGACCAGTTCTTC.

The gene calls are TRBV10-3 and TRBJ2-3, with TRBD2 identical over 7 bases. The CDR3 sequence is 17 residues long. Trimming removed 0 bases from V and 6 bases from J; junction bases left unmatched: 12. Germline V gene data show CDR1 as ENHRY and CDR2 as SYGVKD. The CDR3 sequence: CAISESKMAGVTDTQYF. As DNA, the CDR3 is TGTGCCATCAGTGAGTCGAAGATGGCGGGAGTTACCGATACGCAGTATTTT.

As regards this clone: At one boundary the junction diverges from the germline segment, which might be a read error. As DNA, the CDR3 is TGCGCCAGCAGGGAAGGACAAAACTACCTACACTTC. Amino acid sequence: CASREGQNYLHF. The J gene is TRBJ2-7, the V gene TRBV10-2, with a weak D call TRBD1 (5 bases). Germline V lookup: CDR1 WSHSY, CDR2 SAAADI. The CDR3 has 12 residues.

The genes are TRBV28 and TRBJ1-1; TRBD1 matches 7 bases. From germline, CDR1 is MDHEN and CDR2 SYDVKM. J lost 0 bases, V lost 5 bases, and 6 bases had no gene match. The CDR3 is made up of 15 amino acids. The CDR3 sequence is CASSPYRGVNTEAFF. The CDR3 DNA follows: TGTGCCAGCAGTCCATACAGGGGAGTGAACACTGAAGCTTTCTTT.

V gene TRBV4-3 combines with J gene TRBJ2-1, with 15 bases aligning to TRBD2. With V trimmed by 4 bases and J by 4 bases, 5 bases remained unmatched. Germline CDR1 reads LGHNA; CDR2 reads YSLEER. There are 17 residues in the CDR3. The CDR3 loop reads CASSPGLAGGPYNEQFF. CDR3 bases: TGCGCCAGCAGCCCGGGACTAGCGGGAGGACCTTACAATGAGCAGTTCTTC.

This clone was seen a handful of times. The V gene is TRBV5-1, the J gene TRBJ2-2; 13 positions match TRBD2. The CDR3 spans 17 residues. From germline, CDR1 is SGHRS and CDR2 YFSETQ. J was trimmed by 1 base and V by 0 bases; bases with no gene match: 0. This CDR3 reads CASSLGLAGGNTGELFF. The DNA for the CDR3 is TGCGCCAGCAGCTTGGGACTAGCGGGAGGGAACACCGGGGAGCTGTTTTTT.

The chain has TRBV18 and TRBJ2-1; D remains ambiguous. CDR1 and CDR2 from the germline V gene are KGHSH and LQKENI. The CDR3 runs 14 residues. The V end lost 3 bases, the J end lost 8 bases, and 14 bases lay between the germline ends. This CDR3 is CASSPIPSAHEQFF. The CDR3 DNA follows: TGTGCCAGCTCACCCATCCCCAGCGCTCATGAGCAGTTCTTC. Combining the CDR3 with reference TRBV18 and TRBJ2-1 gives the whole variable domain NAGVMQNPRHLVRRRGQEARLRCSPMKGHSHVYWYRQLPEEGLKFMVYLQKENIIDESGMPKERFSAEFPKEGPSILRIQQVVRGDSAAYFCASSPIPSAHEQFFGPGTRLTVL.

This clone appeared a single time. The chain employs TRBV13 and TRBJ2-1; 9 bases align to TRBD1. Unmatched junction bases numbered 7, after V lost 5 bases and J lost 5 bases. Germline loops: CDR1 PRHDT, CDR2 FYEKMQ (reference sequence). The CDR3 sequence is 15 residues long. CDR3 loop: CASSPRGQGHNEQFF. The CDR3 DNA reads TGTGCCAGCAGCCCCCGGGGACAGGGACACAATGAGCAGTTCTTC. The full variable domain, with the rest looked up from reference TRBV13 and TRBJ2-1, is AAGVIQSPRHLIKEKRETATLKCYPIPRHDTVYWYQQGPGQDPQFLISFYEKMQSDKGSIPDRFSAQQFSDYHSELNMSSLELGDSALYFCASSPRGQGHNEQFFGPGTRLTVL.

The genes are TRBV19 and TRBJ2-7, with 7 bases fitting TRBD1. CDR1 LNHDA and CDR2 SQIVND come from the germline V gene (reference sequence). This CDR3 spans 14 amino acids. After removal of 3 bases from V and 2 bases from J, the junction contained 4 bases not matched to a gene. The CDR3 spells CASSIAQGAYEQYF. The CDR3 coding sequence is TGTGCCAGTAGTATTGCGCAGGGGGCCTACGAGCAGTACTTC.

V gene TRBV6-1 combines with J gene TRBJ2-3, with 7 bases identical to TRBD2. The germline CDR1 and CDR2 sequences are MNHNS and SASEGT. Trimming took 8 bases from V and 4 from J; bases not matched to a gene: 6. The length of the CDR3 is 13 residues. The CDR3 DNA is TGTGCCAGCGGGAGGGCTCGGGCAGATACGCAGTATTTT. Translation: CASGRARADTQYF.